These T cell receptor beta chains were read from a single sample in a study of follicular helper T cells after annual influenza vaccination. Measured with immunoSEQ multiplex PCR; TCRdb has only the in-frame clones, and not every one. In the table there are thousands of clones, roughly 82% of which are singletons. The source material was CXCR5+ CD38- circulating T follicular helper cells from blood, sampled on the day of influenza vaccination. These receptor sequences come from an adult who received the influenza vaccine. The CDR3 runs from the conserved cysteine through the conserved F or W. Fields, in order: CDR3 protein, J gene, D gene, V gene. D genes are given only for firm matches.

CDR3 protein: CASSVGFSRDPSYNEQFF
J gene: TRBJ2-1
D gene: .
V gene: TRBV9

CDR3 protein: CAISDSSGKQRDQFF
J gene: TRBJ2-1
D gene: TRBD2
V gene: TRBV10-3

CDR3 protein: CASSLGTFTGELFF
J gene: TRBJ2-2
D gene: .
V gene: TRBV5-1

CDR3 protein: CASSRGSPAGELFF
J gene: TRBJ2-2
D gene: .
V gene: TRBV7-3

CDR3 protein: CASSLGLNTEAFF
J gene: TRBJ1-1
D gene: .
V gene: TRBV28

CDR3 protein: CASSQDRSSYNEQFF
J gene: TRBJ2-1
D gene: .
V gene: TRBV4-2

CDR3 protein: CASSEPGLQSGEQYF
J gene: TRBJ2-7
D gene: .
V gene: TRBV25-1

CDR3 protein: CASRGRGGNTEAFF
J gene: TRBJ1-1
D gene: .
V gene: TRBV19

CDR3 protein: CASSLHNEQFF
J gene: TRBJ2-1
D gene: .
V gene: TRBV18

CDR3 protein: CASSAPGDSDTIYF
J gene: TRBJ1-3
D gene: .
V gene: TRBV18

CDR3 protein: CASSRSDRGGLSEQFF
J gene: TRBJ2-1
D gene: TRBD1
V gene: TRBV7-3

CDR3 protein: CASSVGQGAVGAFF
J gene: TRBJ1-1
D gene: TRBD1
V gene: TRBV2

CDR3 protein: CASSPNRDTEAFF
J gene: TRBJ1-1
D gene: .
V gene: TRBV18

CDR3 protein: CASSSGTHNEQFF
J gene: TRBJ2-1
D gene: .
V gene: TRBV11-2

CDR3 protein: CASSLTGEENIQYF
J gene: TRBJ2-4
D gene: .
V gene: TRBV5-6

CDR3 protein: CASKIWFTDTQYF
J gene: TRBJ2-3
D gene: .
V gene: TRBV5-6

CDR3 protein: CASSEDNIQYF
J gene: TRBJ2-4
D gene: .
V gene: TRBV2

CDR3 protein: CASSLDWGVLNF
J gene: TRBJ1-2
D gene: .
V gene: TRBV5-1

CDR3 protein: CASSRNDRGQPQHF
J gene: TRBJ1-5
D gene: TRBD1
V gene: TRBV2

CDR3 protein: CAGHKRNTGELFF
J gene: TRBJ2-2
D gene: .
V gene: TRBV30

CDR3 protein: CASSLDRNLREQYF
J gene: TRBJ2-7
D gene: .
V gene: TRBV6-1

CDR3 protein: CASSLALRTSGRLEQYF
J gene: TRBJ2-7
D gene: TRBD2
V gene: TRBV7-8

CDR3 protein: CASTADNEQFF
J gene: TRBJ2-1
D gene: .
V gene: TRBV5-1

CDR3 protein: CASSQDWTAYYEQYF
J gene: TRBJ2-7
D gene: .
V gene: TRBV4-1

CDR3 protein: CASSVNSYNEQFF
J gene: TRBJ2-1
D gene: .
V gene: TRBV2

CDR3 protein: CASSVDSFGYTF
J gene: TRBJ1-2
D gene: .
V gene: TRBV9

CDR3 protein: CSVGLGQGANGYTF
J gene: TRBJ1-2
D gene: TRBD1
V gene: TRBV29-1

CDR3 protein: CASRFQGSTGELFF
J gene: TRBJ2-2
D gene: .
V gene: TRBV27

CDR3 protein: CASSPVGEETQYF
J gene: TRBJ2-5
D gene: .
V gene: TRBV28

CDR3 protein: CASSRGGRNTEAFF
J gene: TRBJ1-1
D gene: .
V gene: TRBV11-1

CDR3 protein: CASSPWWSGIQETQYF
J gene: TRBJ2-5
D gene: TRBD2
V gene: TRBV7-9

CDR3 protein: CASNYPGQANTEAFF
J gene: TRBJ1-1
D gene: TRBD1
V gene: TRBV2

CDR3 protein: CASSEGEGFGITDTQYF
J gene: TRBJ2-3
D gene: .
V gene: TRBV6-1

CDR3 protein: CASNRQGPRSGNEQFF
J gene: TRBJ2-1
D gene: TRBD1
V gene: TRBV25-1

CDR3 protein: CASSLGPGLAGETYEQYF
J gene: TRBJ2-7
D gene: TRBD2
V gene: TRBV7-3

CDR3 protein: CASSSETSGRTDTQYF
J gene: TRBJ2-3
D gene: TRBD2
V gene: TRBV7-9

CDR3 protein: CASSLDGPDTQYF
J gene: TRBJ2-3
D gene: .
V gene: TRBV5-1

CDR3 protein: CASSNPDRGGNQPQHF
J gene: TRBJ1-5
D gene: .
V gene: TRBV21-1

CDR3 protein: CASSRQREGEQYF
J gene: TRBJ2-7
D gene: TRBD2
V gene: TRBV19

CDR3 protein: CASSPRQGRTEAFF
J gene: TRBJ1-1
D gene: .
V gene: TRBV11-2

CDR3 protein: CATSRILGDGELFF
J gene: TRBJ2-2
D gene: .
V gene: TRBV15

CDR3 protein: CASSPDSGSDEQYF
J gene: TRBJ2-7
D gene: .
V gene: TRBV5-1

CDR3 protein: CASSDRWPKVEEQYF
J gene: TRBJ2-7
D gene: .
V gene: TRBV2

CDR3 protein: CASSPRRGGATGELFF
J gene: TRBJ2-2
D gene: .
V gene: TRBV25-1

CDR3 protein: CASSSDRGPNTEAFF
J gene: TRBJ1-1
D gene: TRBD1
V gene: TRBV11-3

CDR3 protein: CAISLTPQGTDTQYF
J gene: TRBJ2-3
D gene: .
V gene: TRBV10-3